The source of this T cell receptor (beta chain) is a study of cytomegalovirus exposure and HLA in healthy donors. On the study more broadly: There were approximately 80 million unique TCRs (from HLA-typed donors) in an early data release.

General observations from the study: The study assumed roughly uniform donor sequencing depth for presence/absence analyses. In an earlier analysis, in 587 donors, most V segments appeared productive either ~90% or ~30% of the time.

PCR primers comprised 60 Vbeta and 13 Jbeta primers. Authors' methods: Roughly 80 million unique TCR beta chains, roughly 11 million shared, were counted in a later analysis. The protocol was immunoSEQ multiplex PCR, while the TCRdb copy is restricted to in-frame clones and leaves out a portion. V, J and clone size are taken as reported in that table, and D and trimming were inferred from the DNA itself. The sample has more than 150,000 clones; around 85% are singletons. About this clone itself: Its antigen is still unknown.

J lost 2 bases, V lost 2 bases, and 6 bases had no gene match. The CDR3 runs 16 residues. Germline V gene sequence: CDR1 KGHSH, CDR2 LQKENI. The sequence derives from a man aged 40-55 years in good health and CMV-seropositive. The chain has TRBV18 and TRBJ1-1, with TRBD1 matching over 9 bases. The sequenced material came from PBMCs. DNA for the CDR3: TGTGCCAGCTCACCATGGGGACAGGGAGGTAACACTGAAGCTTTCTTT. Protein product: CASSPWGQGGNTEAFF.